Here is one T cell receptor (beta chain) with its context. The data derive from a study of CD8+ T cells in alopecia areata. Following RNA extraction, reverse transcription yielded cDNA that acted as the sequencing template. Sequenced by immunoSEQ multiplex PCR; TCRdb stores in-frame clones only, minus some. The sample lists about 130,000 clones, 45% to 60% occurring once. The germline gives CDR1 SQVTM, CDR2 ANQGSEA. The V segment lost 2 bases and the J segment 3 bases; nucleotides outside the gene matches: 7. The CDR3 is made up of 15 amino acids. The material was CD4+ T cells sorted from blood, obtained at week 0. The gene calls are TRBV29-1 and TRBJ1-2; 9 bases are a match to TRBD1. The source of this sequence is a human donor with alopecia areata. This CDR3 is CSVELQGAGDYGYTF. The CDR3 region has the DNA TGCAGCGTTGAACTACAGGGGGCGGGTGACTATGGCTACACCTTC.